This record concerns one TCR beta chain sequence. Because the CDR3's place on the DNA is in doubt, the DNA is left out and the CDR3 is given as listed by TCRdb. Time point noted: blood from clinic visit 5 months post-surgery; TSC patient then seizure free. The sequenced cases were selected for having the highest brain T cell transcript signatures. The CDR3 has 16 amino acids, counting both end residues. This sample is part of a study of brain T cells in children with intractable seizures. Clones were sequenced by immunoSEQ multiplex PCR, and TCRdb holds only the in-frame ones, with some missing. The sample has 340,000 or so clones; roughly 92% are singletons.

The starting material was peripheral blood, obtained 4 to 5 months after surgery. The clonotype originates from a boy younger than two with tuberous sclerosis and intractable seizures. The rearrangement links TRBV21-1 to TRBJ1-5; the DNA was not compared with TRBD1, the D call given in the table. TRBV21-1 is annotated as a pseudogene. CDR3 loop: CASSKVGTGTNQPQHF.